This T cell receptor beta chain was obtained from a study of T-cell memory formation after mild COVID-19. Study-wide results and caveats: Cross-reactive memory seemingly joined, as some responding clones were found in pre-infection memory.

Germline V gene data show CDR1 as SEHNR and CDR2 as FQNEAQ (reference sequence). The CDR3 sequence is 13 residues long. The ends lost 5 bases at V and 10 bases at J; junction bases unmatched: 5. Ten or more counts support this clonotype. What it binds is not known. After 5'RACE with constant-segment primers, TCR alpha and TCR beta cDNA libraries carrying sample barcodes and UMIs were obtained. Each CDR3 protein gets one entry after TCRdb re-called the 5' RACE reads with MiXCR. The data contain almost 250,000 distinct CDR3 sequences, 15% of them singletons. This TCR was recovered from an adult woman who had mild COVID-19 (a few samples of this study predate the infection). Cell type and time point are not known. This sequence joins TRBV7-9 and TRBJ1-6, with 7 nucleotides matching TRBD1. Sequencing was performed on PBMCs or a T cell subset sorted from them (not recorded which). CDR3 amino acids: CASSPRGRSPLHF. The CDR3 DNA follows: TGTGCCAGCAGCCCAAGGGGGCGGTCACCCCTCCACTTT.